A single sample gave rise to the 2 T cell receptor beta chains below, sequenced in a study of response to subunit inactivated influenza vaccine. TCRdb re-analysed the RT-PCR reads in MiXCR, keeping a single row per CDR3 protein. The profile shows 600,000 to 850,000 distinct CDR3 sequences, around 15% of them singletons. Sequenced here: PBMCs from blood, sampled 14 to 15 days before vaccination. The receptors were sampled from a man aged 50 to 59 who received an inactivated influenza vaccine.

The chain uses TRBV12-3 or TRBV12-4 and TRBJ2-7; D might be TRBD1 or TRBD2, each matching 5 bases. Trimming took 5 bases from V and 0 from J, leaving 11 bases between them. CDR3 length: 14 residues. For the CDR3, the DNA is TGTGCCAGCAGTGCCGGGACCCACTCCTACGAGCAGTACTTC. As protein: CASSAGTHSYEQYF.

This clonotype was seen more than once but under ten times. V is TRBV4-3 and J is TRBJ2-7, with TRBD1 matching 7 bases. With V trimmed by 1 base and J by 5 bases, 11 bases remained unmatched. Per the germline V gene, CDR1 is LGHNA and CDR2 is YSLEER. The CDR3 extends over 16 amino acids. The DNA for the CDR3 is TGCGCCAGCAGCCAAGCAACAGGGGAAGCTTTCGACGAGCAGTACTTC. Translating gives CASSQATGEAFDEQYF.